What follows are 17 T cell receptor beta chains derived from one specimen sequenced in a study of blood T cell repertoires in COVID-19. The method was immunoSEQ multiplex PCR; TCRdb's version includes in-frame clones alone and lacks a portion of them. Among about 280,000 clones listed, approximately 90% were seen once. Material: PBMCs or T cells enriched from blood (not recorded which). These TCRs come from a woman aged 40 to 55 who had recovered from COVID-19.

J is TRBJ1-2 and V is TRBV27; 9 nucleotides agree with TRBD1. V was clipped by 3 bases and J by 1 base; unmatched bases: 6. The germline gives CDR1 MNHEY, CDR2 SMNVEV (reference sequence). The CDR3 is 16 amino acids. As DNA, the CDR3 is TGTGCCAGCAGTTTGGAGGGACAGGGCCTTAACTATGGCTACACCTTC. Encoded protein: CASSLEGQGLNYGYTF.

This clone was recorded only once. This chain joins TRBV3-1 (or the pseudogene TRBV3-2) and TRBJ2-3; a weak D match, TRBD2 (5 bases). The CDR3 loop spans 14 amino acids. Germline CDR1 reads LGHDT; CDR2 reads YNNKEL (reference sequence). The ends were cut back, 0 bases at V and 1 base at J, with 5 bases in the middle. CDR3 coding DNA: TGTGCCAGCAGCCAAGACGGGGGCACAGATACGCAGTATTTT. It specifies CASSQDGGTDTQYF.

There are a few counts of this clone. The J gene is TRBJ2-1, the V gene TRBV4-3, with D tentatively TRBD2 (6 bases). This CDR3 contains 13 residues. Germline V gene lookup returns CDR1 LGHNA and CDR2 YSLEER. V was trimmed by 2 bases and J by 13 bases, leaving 15 bases between them. CDR3 DNA: TGCGCCAGCAGCCAACACGGACGGGAGAAACAGTTCTTC. This gives the protein CASSQHGREKQFF.

The chain couples TRBV19 to TRBJ2-2, with 10 bases lining up with TRBD1. Germline CDR1 is LNHDA and CDR2 is SQIVND (reference sequence). The junction had 6 bases not matched to a gene; V was cut back by 3 bases and J by 5 bases. This CDR3 has 16 residues. The CDR3: CASSIRDRGWTGELFF. The CDR3 DNA reads as TGTGCCAGTAGTATCCGGGACAGGGGATGGACCGGGGAGCTGTTTTTT.

The CDR3 protein is CASTQEREGGPSSYEQYF. CDR3 DNA sequence: TGTGCCAGCACCCAGGAGCGGGAGGGAGGCCCAAGCTCCTACGAGCAGTACTTC. V and J are TRBV27 and TRBJ2-7; 10 positions agree with TRBD2. The CDR3 totals 18 residues. Germline CDR1 reads MNHEY; CDR2 reads SMNVEV (reference sequence). Trimming removed 7 bases from V and 0 bases from J; junction bases left unmatched: 15.

The gene calls are TRBV24-1 and TRBJ2-5; 11 nucleotides line up with TRBD2. CDR1 is KGHDR and CDR2 is SFDVKD in the germline V gene. The CDR3 totals 16 residues. The J segment lost 4 bases and the V segment lost 4 bases, leaving 7 bases of the junction unmatched. Here the CDR3 reads CATSDKGTSGRETQYF. CDR3 sequence (DNA): TGTGCCACCAGTGACAAAGGGACTAGCGGAAGAGAGACCCAGTACTTC.

This sequence joins TRBV24-1 and TRBJ1-5, with D tentatively TRBD1 (5 bases). The V end lost 7 bases, the J end lost 2 bases, and 11 bases lay between the germline ends. This CDR3 has 14 amino acids. CDR1 KGHDR and CDR2 SFDVKD come from the germline V gene. DNA for the CDR3: TGTGCCACCAGCGGGGGGACGGGCAATCAGCCCCAGCATTTT. It specifies CATSGGTGNQPQHF.

This clone occurred a few times. This chain uses TRBV4-1 with TRBJ2-7, with 8 bases aligning to TRBD2. J was trimmed by 3 bases and V by 1 base; bases with no gene match: 11. The CDR3 runs to 17 residues. CDR1 MGHRA and CDR2 YSYEKL come from the germline V gene. The CDR3 region is CASSQALSSSGHYEQYF. The CDR3 DNA reads as TGCGCCAGCAGCCAAGCCCTCTCCTCTAGCGGGCACTACGAGCAGTACTTC.

V gene TRBV11-1 combines with J gene TRBJ2-7; maybe TRBD1 (6 bases). The V gene's germline CDR1 is SGHAT and CDR2 FQDESV (reference sequence). The CDR3 covers 15 residues. With 5 bases removed from V and 3 bases from J, the gap between germline ends came to 17 bases. DNA for the CDR3: TGTGCCAGCAGCCGTGGACAGCCGACGGTCTACGAGCAGTACTTC. Protein product: CASSRGQPTVYEQYF.

V is TRBV6-5 and J is TRBJ1-3, with D perhaps TRBD1 (6 bases). Germline V CDR1 and CDR2: MNHEY, SVGAGI. Trimming pared 2 bases from V and 5 bases from J, leaving 16 bases between. The CDR3 has 16 amino acids. As DNA, the CDR3 is TGTGCCAGCAGTTACACCACAGGGTCCGGGAGAAACACCATATATTTT. Translating it yields CASSYTTGSGRNTIYF.

Notes on this clone: Relative to the germline gene, one junction end is altered; a read error may explain this. The gene calls are TRBV19 and TRBJ1-1, with D perhaps TRBD1 (6 bases). The CDR3 loop spans 15 amino acids. Germline V gives CDR1 LNHDA, CDR2 SQIVND (reference sequence). The CDR3 DNA reads TGTGCCAGTAAGAAGGGGGTCATACTGAAAACTGAAGCTTTCTTT. As protein: CASKKGVILKTEAFF.

The chain has TRBV19 and TRBJ2-1, with TRBD1 matching over 7 bases. There are 15 residues in the CDR3. Trimming at V came to 5 bases and at J to 2 bases, leaving 6 bases not matched to a gene. The germline V gene has CDR1 LNHDA and CDR2 SQIVND (reference sequence). The CDR3 coding sequence is TGTGCCAGTAGTGACGCCGACAGGGCCTACAATGAGCAGTTCTTC. Its protein product is CASSDADRAYNEQFF.

V and J are TRBV11-3 and TRBJ1-3; maybe TRBD1 (5 bases). The V and J ends lost 5 bases and 5 bases respectively, with 13 bases between them. Germline assignment: CDR1 SGHNT and CDR2 YENEEA. The CDR3 extends over 14 amino acids. In DNA, the CDR3 is TGTGCCAGCAGCATCAGGGAAGGAAGAAACACCATATATTTT. This translates into CASSIREGRNTIYF.

This rearrangement joins TRBV4-3 to TRBJ1-1; D uncertain. This CDR3 comprises 16 residues. The V gene's germline CDR1 is LGHNA and CDR2 YSLEER. V lost 1 base to trimming and J lost 8 bases, with 20 bases between them. The CDR3 reads CASSQGPRGARFEAFF. CDR3 nucleotide sequence: TGCGCCAGCAGCCAAGGGCCCAGAGGCGCAAGGTTCGAAGCTTTCTTT.

The chain combines TRBV11-2 with TRBJ1-1; a weak D match, TRBD1 (5 bases). Per the germline V gene, CDR1 is SGHAT and CDR2 is FQNNGV. The CDR3 extends over 14 amino acids. V lost 0 bases and J 2 bases, leaving 7 bases between the germline ends. The CDR3 DNA follows: TGTGCCAGCAGCTTAGACAGGGTCAACACTGAAGCTTTCTTT. This codes for CASSLDRVNTEAFF.

V gene TRBV5-6 combines with J gene TRBJ1-4, with a tentative D call TRBD1 (6 bases). Germline CDR1 reads SGHDT; CDR2 reads YYEEEE. V lost 5 bases and J 6 bases, leaving 14 bases between the germline ends. The CDR3 runs to 14 residues. The CDR3 loop is CASRSQGFDEKLFF. CDR3 coding DNA: TGTGCCAGCAGGTCGCAGGGGTTTGATGAAAAACTGTTTTTT.

The rearrangement links TRBV5-4 to TRBJ2-3; TRBD2 matches 10 bases. The V segment lost 4 bases and the J segment 0 bases; nucleotides outside the gene matches: 11. Germline V gene lookup returns CDR1 SGHNT and CDR2 YYREEE (reference sequence). CDR3 length: 18 amino acids. CDR3 bases: TGTGCCAGCAGCGCGGGACTAGCGACACTCATTAGCACAGATACGCAGTATTTT. This sequence encodes CASSAGLATLISTDTQYF.